In its sample, the clone carrying this TCR beta chain was seen a few times. Its antigen is as yet unknown. Healthy people donating bone marrow made up the donors. Sampled while nominally healthy, donors likely had unrecorded immune exposures. The source of the sample is a study of cytomegalovirus exposure and HLA in healthy donors. 13 Jbeta primers and 60 Vbeta primers were used for the PCR. Sequencing was performed with immunoSEQ multiplex PCR; in TCRdb, only in-frame clones are kept and a portion is missing. The sample holds 95,000 to 150,000 clones, 77% seen once. Study-wide results and limits: About 87% or about 30% of the time was how often most TCR beta V segments were productive, according to an earlier analysis.

The receptor comes from a woman in her forties in good health and CMV-seropositive. The sample was PBMCs.

Here the CDR3 reads CASMEGILTYEQYF. CDR3 nucleotides: TGTGCCAGCATGGAGGGAATCCTTACCTACGAGCAGTACTTC. The V and J genes are TRBV2 and TRBJ2-7; D is perhaps TRBD2 (6 bases). Trimming took 7 bases from V and 2 from J, leaving 15 bases between them. The CDR3 sequence is 14 residues long. Per germline, CDR1 SNHLY and CDR2 FYNNEI.